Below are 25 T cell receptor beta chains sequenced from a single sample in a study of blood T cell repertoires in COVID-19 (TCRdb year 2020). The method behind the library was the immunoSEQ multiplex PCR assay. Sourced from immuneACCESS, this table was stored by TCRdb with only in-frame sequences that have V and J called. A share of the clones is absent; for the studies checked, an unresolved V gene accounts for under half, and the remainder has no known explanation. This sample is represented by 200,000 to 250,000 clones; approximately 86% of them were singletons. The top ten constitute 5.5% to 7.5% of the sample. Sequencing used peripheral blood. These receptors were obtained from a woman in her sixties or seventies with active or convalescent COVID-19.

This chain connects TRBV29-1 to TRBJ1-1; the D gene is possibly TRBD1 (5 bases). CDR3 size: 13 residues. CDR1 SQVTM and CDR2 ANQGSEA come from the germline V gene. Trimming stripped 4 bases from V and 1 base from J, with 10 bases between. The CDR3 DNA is TGCAGCGTTGTCGCGGGGGGGAACACTGAAGCTTTCTTT. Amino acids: CSVVAGGNTEAFF.

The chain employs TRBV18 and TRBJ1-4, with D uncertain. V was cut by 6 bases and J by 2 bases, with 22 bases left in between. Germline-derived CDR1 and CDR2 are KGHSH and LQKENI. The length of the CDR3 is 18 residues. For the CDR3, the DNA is TGTGCCAGCTCCCCGTCGGCAGGACTCCTACAGACTAATGAAAAACTGTTTTTT. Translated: CASSPSAGLLQTNEKLFF.

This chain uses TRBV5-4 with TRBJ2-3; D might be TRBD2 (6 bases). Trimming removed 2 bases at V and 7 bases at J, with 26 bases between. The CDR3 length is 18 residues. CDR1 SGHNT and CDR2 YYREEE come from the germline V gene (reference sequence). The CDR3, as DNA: TGTGCCAGCAGCTTACGGGGAGGTTGGCGGGGTTCTCAATATACGCAGTATTTT. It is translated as CASSLRGGWRGSQYTQYF.

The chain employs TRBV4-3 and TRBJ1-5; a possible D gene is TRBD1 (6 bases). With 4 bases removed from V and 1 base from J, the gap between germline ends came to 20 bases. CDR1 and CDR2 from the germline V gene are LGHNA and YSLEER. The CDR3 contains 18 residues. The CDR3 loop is CASSPRAGDGLSNQPQHF. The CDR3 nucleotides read TGCGCCAGCAGCCCCCGGGCAGGGGATGGTTTGAGCAATCAGCCCCAGCATTTT.

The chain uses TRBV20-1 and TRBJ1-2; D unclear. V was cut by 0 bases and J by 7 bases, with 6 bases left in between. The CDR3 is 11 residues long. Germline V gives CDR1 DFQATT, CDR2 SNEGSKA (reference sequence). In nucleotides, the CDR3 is TGCAGTGCTAGAGATCGAGTTGGCTACACCTTC. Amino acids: CSARDRVGYTF.

CDR3 residues: CSVVGLPGEQFF. DNA of the CDR3: TGCAGCGTTGTGGGACTCCCGGGTGAGCAGTTCTTC. The chain joins TRBV29-1 to TRBJ2-1, with D tentatively TRBD2 (6 bases). Germline V gives CDR1 SQVTM, CDR2 ANQGSEA. The CDR3 extends over 12 amino acids. Trimming pared 4 bases from V and 9 bases from J, leaving 13 bases between.

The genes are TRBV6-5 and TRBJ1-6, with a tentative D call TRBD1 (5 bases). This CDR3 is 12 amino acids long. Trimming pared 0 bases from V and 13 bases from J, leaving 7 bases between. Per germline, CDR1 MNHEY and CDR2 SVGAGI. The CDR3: CASSYSGGPLHF. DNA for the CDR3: TGTGCCAGCAGTTACTCGGGGGGGCCCCTCCACTTT.

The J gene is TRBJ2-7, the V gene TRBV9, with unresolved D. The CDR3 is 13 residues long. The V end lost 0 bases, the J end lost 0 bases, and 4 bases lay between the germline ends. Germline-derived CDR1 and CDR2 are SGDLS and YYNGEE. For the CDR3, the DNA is TGTGCCAGCAGCGTAGGGCTCTCCTACGAGCAGTACTTC. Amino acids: CASSVGLSYEQYF.

CDR3: CASSLQRQGTEETQYF. CDR3 coding DNA: TGTGCCAGCAGCTTACAGCGGCAGGGGACCGAAGAGACCCAGTACTTC. The V call is TRBV7-8, the J call TRBJ2-5; D might be TRBD1 (6 bases). Trimming shortened V by 2 bases and J by 3 bases, and 16 bases separated the two germline ends. Germline assignment: CDR1 SGHVS and CDR2 FQNEAQ. The CDR3 consists of 16 residues.

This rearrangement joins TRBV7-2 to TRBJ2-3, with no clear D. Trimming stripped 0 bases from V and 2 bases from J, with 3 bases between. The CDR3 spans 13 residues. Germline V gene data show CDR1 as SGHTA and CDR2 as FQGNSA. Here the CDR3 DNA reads TGTGCCAGCAGCTTAGCCTACACAGATACGCAGTATTTT. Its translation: CASSLAYTDTQYF. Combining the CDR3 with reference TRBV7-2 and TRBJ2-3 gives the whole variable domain GAGVSQSPSNKVTEKGKDVELRCDPISGHTALYWYRQSLGQGLEFLIYFQGNSAPDKSGLPSDRFSAERTGGSVSTLTIQRTQQEDSAVYLCASSLAYTDTQYFGPGTRLTVL.

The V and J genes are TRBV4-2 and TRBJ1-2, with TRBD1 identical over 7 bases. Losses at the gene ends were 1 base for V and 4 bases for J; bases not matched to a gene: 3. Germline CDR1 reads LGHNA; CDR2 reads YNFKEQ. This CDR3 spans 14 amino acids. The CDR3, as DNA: TGTGCCAGCAGCCAAGGACAGGGAGGCTATGGCTACACCTTC. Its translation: CASSQGQGGYGYTF.

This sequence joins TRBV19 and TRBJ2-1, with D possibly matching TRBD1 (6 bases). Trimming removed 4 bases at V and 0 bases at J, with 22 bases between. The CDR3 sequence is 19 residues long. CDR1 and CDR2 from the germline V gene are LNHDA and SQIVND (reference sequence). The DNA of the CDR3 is TGTGCCAGTAGTACGGAAACCAACCCAGGGGCTCTCTCCTACAATGAGCAGTTCTTC. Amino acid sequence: CASSTETNPGALSYNEQFF. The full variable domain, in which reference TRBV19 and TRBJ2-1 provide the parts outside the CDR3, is DGGITQSPKYLFRKEGQNVTLSCEQNLNHDAMYWYRQDPGQGLRLIYYSQIVNDFQKGDIAEGYSVSREKKESFPLTVTSAQKNPTAFYLCASSTETNPGALSYNEQFFGPGTRLTVL.

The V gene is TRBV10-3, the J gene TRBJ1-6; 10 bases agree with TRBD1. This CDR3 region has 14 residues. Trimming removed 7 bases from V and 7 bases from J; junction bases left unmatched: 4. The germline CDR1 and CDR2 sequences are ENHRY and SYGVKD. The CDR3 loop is CAITPDRGNSPLHF. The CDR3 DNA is TGTGCCATCACCCCGGACAGGGGGAATTCACCCCTCCACTTT.

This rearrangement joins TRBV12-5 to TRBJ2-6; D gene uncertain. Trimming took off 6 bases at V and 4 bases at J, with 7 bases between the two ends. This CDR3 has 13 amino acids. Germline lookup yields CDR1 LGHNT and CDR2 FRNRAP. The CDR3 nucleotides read TGTGCTAGTGGGGCCACCGGGGCCAACGTCCTGACTTTC. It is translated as CASGATGANVLTF. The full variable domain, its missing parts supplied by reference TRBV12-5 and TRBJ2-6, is DARVTQTPRHKVTEMGQEVTMRCQPILGHNTVFWYRQTMMQGLELLAYFRNRAPLDDSGMPKDRFSAEMPDATLATLKIQPSEPRDSAVYFCASGATGANVLTFGAGSRLTVL.

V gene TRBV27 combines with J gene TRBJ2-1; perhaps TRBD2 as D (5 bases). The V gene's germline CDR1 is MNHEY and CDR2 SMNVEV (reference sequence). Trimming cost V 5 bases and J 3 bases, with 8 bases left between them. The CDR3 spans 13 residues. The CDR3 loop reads CASSPGYYNEQFF. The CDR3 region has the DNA TGTGCCAGCAGTCCGGGGTACTACAATGAGCAGTTCTTC.

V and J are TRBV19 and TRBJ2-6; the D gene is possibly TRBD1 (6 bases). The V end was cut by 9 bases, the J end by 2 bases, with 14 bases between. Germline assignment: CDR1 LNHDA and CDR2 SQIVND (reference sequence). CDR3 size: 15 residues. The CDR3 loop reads CASRLQGTGANVLTF. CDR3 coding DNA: TGTGCCAGCAGATTACAGGGCACTGGGGCCAACGTCCTGACTTTC.

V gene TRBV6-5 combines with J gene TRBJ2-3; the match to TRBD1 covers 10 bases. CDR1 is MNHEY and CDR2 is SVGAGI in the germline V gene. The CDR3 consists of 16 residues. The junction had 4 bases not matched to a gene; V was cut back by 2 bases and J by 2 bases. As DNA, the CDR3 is TGTGCCAGCAGTTACCCGGGACAGGGGAACACAGATACGCAGTATTTT. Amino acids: CASSYPGQGNTDTQYF.

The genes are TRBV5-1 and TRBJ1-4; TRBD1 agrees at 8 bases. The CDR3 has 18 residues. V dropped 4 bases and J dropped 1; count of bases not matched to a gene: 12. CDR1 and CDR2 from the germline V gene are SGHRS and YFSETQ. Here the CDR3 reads CASSPYMGGTGTNEKLFF. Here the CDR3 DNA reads TGCGCCAGCAGCCCCTACATGGGCGGGACAGGAACTAATGAAAAACTGTTTTTT. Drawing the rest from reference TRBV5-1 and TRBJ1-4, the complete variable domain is KAGVTQTPRYLIKTRGQQVTLSCSPISGHRSVSWYQQTPGQGLQFLFEYFSETQRNKGNFPGRFSGRQFSNSRSEMNVSTLELGDSALYLCASSPYMGGTGTNEKLFFGSGTQLSVL.

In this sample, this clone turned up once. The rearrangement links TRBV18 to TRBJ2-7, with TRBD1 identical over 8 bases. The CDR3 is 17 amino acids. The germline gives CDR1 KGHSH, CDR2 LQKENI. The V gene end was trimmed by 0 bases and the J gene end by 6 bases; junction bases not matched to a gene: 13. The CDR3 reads CASSPPGTGGVSSEQYF. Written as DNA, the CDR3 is TGTGCCAGCTCACCACCAGGGACAGGCGGCGTCTCTTCCGAGCAGTACTTC.

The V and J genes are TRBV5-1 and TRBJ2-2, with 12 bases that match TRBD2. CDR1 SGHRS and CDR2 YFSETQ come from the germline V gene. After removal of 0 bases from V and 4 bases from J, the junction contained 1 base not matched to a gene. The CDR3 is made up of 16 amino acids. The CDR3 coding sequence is TGCGCCAGCAGCTTGGGACTAGCGGGGGTCACCGGGGAGCTGTTTTTT. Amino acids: CASSLGLAGVTGELFF.

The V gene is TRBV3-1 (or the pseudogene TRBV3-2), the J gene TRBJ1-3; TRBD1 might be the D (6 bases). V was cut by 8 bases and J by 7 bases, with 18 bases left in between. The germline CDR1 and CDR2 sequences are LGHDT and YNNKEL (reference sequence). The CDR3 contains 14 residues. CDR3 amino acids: CASSSRGGVNTIYF. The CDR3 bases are TGTGCCAGCTCCTCAAGAGGGGGGGTTAACACCATATATTTT.

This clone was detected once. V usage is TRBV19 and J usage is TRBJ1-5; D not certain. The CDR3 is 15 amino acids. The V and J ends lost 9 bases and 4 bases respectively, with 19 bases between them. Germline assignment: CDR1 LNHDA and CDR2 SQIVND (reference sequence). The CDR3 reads CASLPQATANQPQHF. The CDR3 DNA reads TGTGCCAGCCTCCCCCAGGCTACAGCTAATCAGCCCCAGCATTTT. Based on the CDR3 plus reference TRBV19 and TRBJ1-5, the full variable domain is DGGITQSPKYLFRKEGQNVTLSCEQNLNHDAMYWYRQDPGQGLRLIYYSQIVNDFQKGDIAEGYSVSREKKESFPLTVTSAQKNPTAFYLCASLPQATANQPQHFGDGTRLSIL.

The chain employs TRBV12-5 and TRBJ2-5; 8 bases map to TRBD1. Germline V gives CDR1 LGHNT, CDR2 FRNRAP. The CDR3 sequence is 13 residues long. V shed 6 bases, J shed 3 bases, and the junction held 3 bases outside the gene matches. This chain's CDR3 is CASGTGQEETQYF. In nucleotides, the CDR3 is TGTGCTAGTGGGACGGGACAGGAAGAGACCCAGTACTTC.

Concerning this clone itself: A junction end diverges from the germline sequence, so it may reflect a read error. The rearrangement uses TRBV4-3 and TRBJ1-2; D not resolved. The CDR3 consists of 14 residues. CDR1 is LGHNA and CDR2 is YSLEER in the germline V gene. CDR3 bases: TGCGCCAGCAGCAAAGAGCCAGGTGTGTCTGGCTACACCTTC. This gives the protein CASSKEPGVSGYTF.

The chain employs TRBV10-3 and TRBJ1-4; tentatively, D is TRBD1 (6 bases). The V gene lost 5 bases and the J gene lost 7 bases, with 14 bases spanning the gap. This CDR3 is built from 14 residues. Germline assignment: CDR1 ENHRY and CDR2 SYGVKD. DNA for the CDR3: TGTGCCATCAGTACAGGGAAGGTGGGTGAAAAACTGTTTTTT. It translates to CAISTGKVGEKLFF.